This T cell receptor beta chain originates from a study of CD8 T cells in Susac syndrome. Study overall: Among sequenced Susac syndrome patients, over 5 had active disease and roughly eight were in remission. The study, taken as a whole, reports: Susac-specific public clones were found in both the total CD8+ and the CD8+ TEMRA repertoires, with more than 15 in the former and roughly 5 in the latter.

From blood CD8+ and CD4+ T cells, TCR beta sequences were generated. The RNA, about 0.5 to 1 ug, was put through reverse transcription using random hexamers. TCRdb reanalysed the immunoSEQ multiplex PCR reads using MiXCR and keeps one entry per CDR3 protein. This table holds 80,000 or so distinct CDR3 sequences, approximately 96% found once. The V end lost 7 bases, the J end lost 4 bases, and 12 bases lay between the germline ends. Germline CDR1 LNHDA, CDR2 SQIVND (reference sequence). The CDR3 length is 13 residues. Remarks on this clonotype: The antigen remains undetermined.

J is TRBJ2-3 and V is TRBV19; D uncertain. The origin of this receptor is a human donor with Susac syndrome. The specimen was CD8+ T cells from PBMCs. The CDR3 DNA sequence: TGTGCCAGTACCTTAACGGGCGCAGATACGCAGTATTTT. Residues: CASTLTGADTQYF.